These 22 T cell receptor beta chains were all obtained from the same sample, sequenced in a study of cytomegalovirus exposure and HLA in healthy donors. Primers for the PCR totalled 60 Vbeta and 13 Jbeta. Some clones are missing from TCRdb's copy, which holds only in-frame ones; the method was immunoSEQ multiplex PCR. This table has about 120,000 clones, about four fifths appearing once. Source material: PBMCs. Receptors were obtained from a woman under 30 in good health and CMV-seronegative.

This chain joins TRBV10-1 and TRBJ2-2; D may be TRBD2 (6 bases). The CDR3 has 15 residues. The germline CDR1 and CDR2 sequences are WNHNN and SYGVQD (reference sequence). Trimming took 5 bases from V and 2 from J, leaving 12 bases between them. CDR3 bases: TGCGCCAGCAGTTCCGGGAGCACCAACACCGGGGAGCTGTTTTTT. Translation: CASSSGSTNTGELFF.

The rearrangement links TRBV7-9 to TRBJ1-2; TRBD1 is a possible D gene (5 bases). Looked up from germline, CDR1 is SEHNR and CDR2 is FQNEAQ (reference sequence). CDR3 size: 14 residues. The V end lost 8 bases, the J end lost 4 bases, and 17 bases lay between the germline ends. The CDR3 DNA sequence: TGTGCCAGCTCTGGGCAGGGCAGGTCCTATGGCTACACCTTC. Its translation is CASSGQGRSYGYTF.

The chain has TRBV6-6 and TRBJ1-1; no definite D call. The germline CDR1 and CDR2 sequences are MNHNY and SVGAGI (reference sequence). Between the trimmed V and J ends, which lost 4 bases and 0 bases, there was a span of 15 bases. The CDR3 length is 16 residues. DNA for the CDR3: TGTGCCAGCAGTTCTCACGTTAGTCCTTTGAACACTGAAGCTTTCTTT. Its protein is CASSSHVSPLNTEAFF.

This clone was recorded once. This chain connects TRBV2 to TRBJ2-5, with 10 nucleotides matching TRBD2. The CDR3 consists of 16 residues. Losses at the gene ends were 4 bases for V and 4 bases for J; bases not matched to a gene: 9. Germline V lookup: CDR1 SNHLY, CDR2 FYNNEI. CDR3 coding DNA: TGTGCCAGCAGTGGGCAGGAGCGGGGGGGCAGAGAGACCCAGTACTTC. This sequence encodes CASSGQERGGRETQYF. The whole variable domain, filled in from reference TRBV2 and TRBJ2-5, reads EPEVTQTPSHQVTQMGQEVILRCVPISNHLYFYWYRQILGQKVEFLVSFYNNEISEKSEIFDDQFSVERPDGSNFTLKIRSTKLEDSAMYFCASSGQERGGRETQYFGPGTRLLVL.

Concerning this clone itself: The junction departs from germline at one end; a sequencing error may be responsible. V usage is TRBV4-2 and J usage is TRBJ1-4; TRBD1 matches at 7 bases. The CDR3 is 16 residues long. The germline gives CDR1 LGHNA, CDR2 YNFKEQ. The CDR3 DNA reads TGTGCCAGCTGCCAAGACAGGGAAGGATCTAATGAAAAACTGTTTTTT. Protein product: CASCQDREGSNEKLFF.

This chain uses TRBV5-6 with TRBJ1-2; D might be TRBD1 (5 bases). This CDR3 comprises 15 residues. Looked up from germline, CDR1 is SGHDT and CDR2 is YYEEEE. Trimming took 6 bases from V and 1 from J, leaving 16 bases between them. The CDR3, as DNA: TGTGCCAGCACAAAGGGCCCGGGGGTTAACTATGGCTACACCTTC. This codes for CASTKGPGVNYGYTF.

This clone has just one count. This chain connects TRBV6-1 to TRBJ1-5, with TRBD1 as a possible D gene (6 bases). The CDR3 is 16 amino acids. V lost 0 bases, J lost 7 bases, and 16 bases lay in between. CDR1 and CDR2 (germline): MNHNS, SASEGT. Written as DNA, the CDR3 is TGTGCCAGCAGTGAAGCGAGAAGGGGGTTACAGCAGCCCCAGCATTTT. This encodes CASSEARRGLQQPQHF.

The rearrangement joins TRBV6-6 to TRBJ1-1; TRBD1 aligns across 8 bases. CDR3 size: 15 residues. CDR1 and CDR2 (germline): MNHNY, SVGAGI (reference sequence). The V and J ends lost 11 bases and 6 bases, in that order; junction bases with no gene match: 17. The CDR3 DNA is TGTGCCGGGGGACAGGCTACCCTTGGGGGGTCTGAAGCTTTCTTT. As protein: CAGGQATLGGSEAFF.

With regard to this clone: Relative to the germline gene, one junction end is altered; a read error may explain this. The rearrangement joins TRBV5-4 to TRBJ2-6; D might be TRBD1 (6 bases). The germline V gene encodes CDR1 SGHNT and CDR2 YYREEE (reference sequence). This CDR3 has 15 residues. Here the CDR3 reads CASSSRNSGANGLTF. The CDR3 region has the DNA TGTGCCAGCAGTAGCAGGAATTCAGGGGCCAACGGCCTGACTTTC.

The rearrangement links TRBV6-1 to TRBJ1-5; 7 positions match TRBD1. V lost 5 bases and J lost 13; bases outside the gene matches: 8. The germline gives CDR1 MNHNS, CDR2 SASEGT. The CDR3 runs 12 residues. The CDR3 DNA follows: TGTGCCAGCAGTTATAGAGGGGGACAGCAGCATTTT. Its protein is CASSYRGGQQHF.

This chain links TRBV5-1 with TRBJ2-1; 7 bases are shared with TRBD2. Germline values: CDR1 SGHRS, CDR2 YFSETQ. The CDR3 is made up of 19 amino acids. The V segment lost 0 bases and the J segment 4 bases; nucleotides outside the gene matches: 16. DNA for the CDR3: TGCGCCAGCAGCTTGGGATCTGGAACAGCGGCGGGAGATTACAATGAGCAGTTCTTC. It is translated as CASSLGSGTAAGDYNEQFF.

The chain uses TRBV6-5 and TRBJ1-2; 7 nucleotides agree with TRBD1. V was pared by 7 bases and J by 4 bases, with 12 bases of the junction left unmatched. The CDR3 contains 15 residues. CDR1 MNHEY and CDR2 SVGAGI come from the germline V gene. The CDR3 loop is CASNDSPGDSYGYTF. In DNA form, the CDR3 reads TGTGCCAGCAACGATAGTCCAGGGGACAGCTATGGCTACACCTTC.

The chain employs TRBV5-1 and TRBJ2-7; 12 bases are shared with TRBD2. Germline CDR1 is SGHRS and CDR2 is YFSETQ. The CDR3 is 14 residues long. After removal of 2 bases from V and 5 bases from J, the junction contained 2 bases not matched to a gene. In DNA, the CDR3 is TGCGCCAGCAGCTTAAGACTAGCGGGAGACGAGCAGTACTTC. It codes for CASSLRLAGDEQYF. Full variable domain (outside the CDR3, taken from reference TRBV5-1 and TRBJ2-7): KAGVTQTPRYLIKTRGQQVTLSCSPISGHRSVSWYQQTPGQGLQFLFEYFSETQRNKGNFPGRFSGRQFSNSRSEMNVSTLELGDSALYLCASSLRLAGDEQYFGPGTRLTVT.

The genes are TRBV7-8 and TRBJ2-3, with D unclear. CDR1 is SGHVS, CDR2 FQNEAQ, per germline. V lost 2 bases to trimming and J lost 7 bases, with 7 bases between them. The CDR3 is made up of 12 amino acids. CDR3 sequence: CASSLKINTQYF. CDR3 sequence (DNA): TGTGCCAGCAGCTTAAAAATAAATACGCAGTATTTT.

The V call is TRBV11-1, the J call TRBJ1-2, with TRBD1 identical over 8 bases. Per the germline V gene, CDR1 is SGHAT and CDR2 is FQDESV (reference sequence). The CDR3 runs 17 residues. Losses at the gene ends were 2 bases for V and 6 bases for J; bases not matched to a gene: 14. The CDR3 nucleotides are TGTGCCAGCAGCTTAACCCGAGCAGGGGGCGCTGCGAATGGCTACACCTTC. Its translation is CASSLTRAGGAANGYTF.

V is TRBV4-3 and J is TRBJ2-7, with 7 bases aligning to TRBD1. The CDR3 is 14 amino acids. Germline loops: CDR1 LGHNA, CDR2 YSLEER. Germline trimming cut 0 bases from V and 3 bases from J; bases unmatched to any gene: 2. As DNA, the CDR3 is TGCGCCAGCAGCCAAGACAGGGGGAACTACGAGCAGTACTTC. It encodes CASSQDRGNYEQYF.

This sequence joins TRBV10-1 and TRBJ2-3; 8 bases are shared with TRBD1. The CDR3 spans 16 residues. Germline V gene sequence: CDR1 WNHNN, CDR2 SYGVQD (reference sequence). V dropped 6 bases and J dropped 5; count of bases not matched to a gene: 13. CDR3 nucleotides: TGCGCCAGCAGCCCAAGGACAGGGAGTACAGGAGATACGCAGTATTTT. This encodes CASSPRTGSTGDTQYF.

DNA for the CDR3: TGTGCCAGCAGCCGACTTTATGGGACAGGAATGCCCAATGAGCAGTTCTTC. Its protein product is CASSRLYGTGMPNEQFF. The rearrangement joins TRBV27 to TRBJ2-1; 8 bases match TRBD1. The CDR3 is 17 amino acids. After removal of 6 bases from V and 6 bases from J, the junction contained 16 bases not matched to a gene. Germline CDR1 is MNHEY and CDR2 is SMNVEV (reference sequence).

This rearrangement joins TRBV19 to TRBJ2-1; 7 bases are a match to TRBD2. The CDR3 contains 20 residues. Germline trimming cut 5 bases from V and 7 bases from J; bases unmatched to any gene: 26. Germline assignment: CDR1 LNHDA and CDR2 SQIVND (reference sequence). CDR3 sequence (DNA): TGTGCCAGTAGTGTCCCAATCCCCGGGGTAGCGGGCACCGATAGGAATGAGCAGTTCTTC. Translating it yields CASSVPIPGVAGTDRNEQFF.

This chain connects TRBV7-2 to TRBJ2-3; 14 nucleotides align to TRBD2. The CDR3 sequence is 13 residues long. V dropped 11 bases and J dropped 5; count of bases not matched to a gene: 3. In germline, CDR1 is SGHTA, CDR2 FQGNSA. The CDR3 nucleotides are TGTGCCTCGACTAGCGGGGGGGGAGATACGCAGTATTTT. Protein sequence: CASTSGGGDTQYF. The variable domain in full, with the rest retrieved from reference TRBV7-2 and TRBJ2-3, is GAGVSQSPSNKVTEKGKDVELRCDPISGHTALYWYRQSLGQGLEFLIYFQGNSAPDKSGLPSDRFSAERTGGSVSTLTIQRTQQEDSAVYLCASTSGGGDTQYFGPGTRLTVL.

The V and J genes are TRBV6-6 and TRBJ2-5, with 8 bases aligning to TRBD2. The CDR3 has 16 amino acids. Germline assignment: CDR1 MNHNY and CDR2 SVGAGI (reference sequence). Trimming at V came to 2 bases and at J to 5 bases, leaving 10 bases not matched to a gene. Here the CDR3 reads CASSYPKAGEGETQYF. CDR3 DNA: TGTGCCAGCAGTTACCCGAAAGCGGGGGAGGGGGAGACCCAGTACTTC.

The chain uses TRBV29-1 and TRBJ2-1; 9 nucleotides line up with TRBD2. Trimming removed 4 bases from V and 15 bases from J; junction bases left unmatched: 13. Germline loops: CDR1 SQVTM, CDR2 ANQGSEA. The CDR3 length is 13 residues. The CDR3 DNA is TGCAGCGTTGGCCCCCCGACTAGCGGCGCGGTGTTCTTC. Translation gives CSVGPPTSGAVFF.